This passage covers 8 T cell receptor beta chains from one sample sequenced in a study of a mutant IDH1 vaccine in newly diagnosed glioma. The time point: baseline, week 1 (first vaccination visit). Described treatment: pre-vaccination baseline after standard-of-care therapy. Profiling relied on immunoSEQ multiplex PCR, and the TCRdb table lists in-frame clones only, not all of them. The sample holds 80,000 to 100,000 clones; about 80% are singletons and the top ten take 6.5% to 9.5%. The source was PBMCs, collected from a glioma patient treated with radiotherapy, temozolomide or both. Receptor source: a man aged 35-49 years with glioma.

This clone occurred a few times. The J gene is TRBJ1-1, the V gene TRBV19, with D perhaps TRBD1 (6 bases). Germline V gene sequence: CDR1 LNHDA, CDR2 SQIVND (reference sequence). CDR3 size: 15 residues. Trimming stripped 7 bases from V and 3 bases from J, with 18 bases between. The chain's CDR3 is CASKARSEGDTEAFF. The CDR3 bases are TGTGCCAGTAAGGCGAGGTCTGAGGGGGACACTGAAGCTTTCTTT.

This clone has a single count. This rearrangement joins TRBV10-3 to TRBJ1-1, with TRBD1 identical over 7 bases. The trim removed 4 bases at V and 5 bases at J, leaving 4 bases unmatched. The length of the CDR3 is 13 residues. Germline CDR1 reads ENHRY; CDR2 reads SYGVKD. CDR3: CAISGQGGTEAFF. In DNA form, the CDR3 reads TGTGCCATCAGTGGGCAGGGGGGGACTGAAGCTTTCTTT.

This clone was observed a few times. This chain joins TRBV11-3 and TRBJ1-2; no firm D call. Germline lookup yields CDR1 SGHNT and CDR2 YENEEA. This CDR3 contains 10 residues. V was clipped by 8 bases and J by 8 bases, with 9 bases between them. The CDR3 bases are TGTGCCAGCGAAGGCAGAGGCTACACCTTC. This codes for CASEGRGYTF.

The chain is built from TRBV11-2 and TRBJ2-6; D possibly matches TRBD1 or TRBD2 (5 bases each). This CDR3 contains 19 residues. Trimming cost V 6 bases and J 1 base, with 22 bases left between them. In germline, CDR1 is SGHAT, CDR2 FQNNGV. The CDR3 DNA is TGTGCCAGCAGTCCCCGAGGAGGCTGGGGGTCTTCTGGGGCCAACGTCCTGACTTTC. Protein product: CASSPRGGWGSSGANVLTF. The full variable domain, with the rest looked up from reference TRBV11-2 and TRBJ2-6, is EAGVAQSPRYKIIEKRQSVAFWCNPISGHATLYWYQQILGQGPKLLIQFQNNGVVDDSQLPKDRFSAERLKGVDSTLKIQPAKLEDSAVYLCASSPRGGWGSSGANVLTFGAGSRLTVL.

CDR3 in DNA: TGTGCCATCAGTGATCGGTCGCACACTGAAGCTTTCTTT. Amino acid sequence: CAISDRSHTEAFF. This chain uses TRBV10-3 with TRBJ1-1; D is unclear. CDR1 ENHRY and CDR2 SYGVKD come from the germline V gene. Deletions cut 3 bases from V and 3 bases from J, with 8 bases between. CDR3 size: 13 residues.

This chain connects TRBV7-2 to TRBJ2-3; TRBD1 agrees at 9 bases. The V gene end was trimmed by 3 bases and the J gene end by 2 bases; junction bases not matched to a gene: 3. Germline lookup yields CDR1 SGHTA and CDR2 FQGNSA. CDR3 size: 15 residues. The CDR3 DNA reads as TGTGCCAGCAGCTTGGACAGGGGTGTCACAGATACGCAGTATTTT. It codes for CASSLDRGVTDTQYF.

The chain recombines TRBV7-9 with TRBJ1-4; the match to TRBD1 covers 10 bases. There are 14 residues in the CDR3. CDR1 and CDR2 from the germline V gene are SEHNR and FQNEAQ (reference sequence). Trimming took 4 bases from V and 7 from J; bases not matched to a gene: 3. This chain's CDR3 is CASSSRDRGEKLFF. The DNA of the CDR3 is TGTGCCAGCAGCTCCCGGGACAGGGGTGAAAAACTGTTTTTT.

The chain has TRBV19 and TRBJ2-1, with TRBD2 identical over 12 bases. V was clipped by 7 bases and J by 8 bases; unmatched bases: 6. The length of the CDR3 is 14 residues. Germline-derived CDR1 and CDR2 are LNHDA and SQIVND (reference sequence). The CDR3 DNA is TGTGCCAGTACGCTAGCGGGAGGGCCCCATGAGCAGTTCTTC. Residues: CASTLAGGPHEQFF.